Following are 10 T cell receptor beta chains from one sample sequenced in a study of cytomegalovirus exposure and HLA in healthy donors. The primer mix had 60 Vbeta and 13 Jbeta primers. Sequenced by immunoSEQ multiplex PCR; TCRdb stores in-frame clones only, minus some. The sample yields 110,000 to 150,000 clones, around 9.7% seen once. Sequenced material: PBMCs. The receptor set was obtained from a man aged 50 to 59 in good health and CMV-seronegative.

The genes are TRBV30 and TRBJ2-5, with 11 bases aligning to TRBD1. The CDR3 contains 15 residues. Germline CDR1 and CDR2: GTSNPN and SVGIG (reference sequence). The V gene end was trimmed by 3 bases and the J gene end by 1 base; junction bases not matched to a gene: 4. Here the CDR3 DNA reads TGTGCCTGGAGAGGACAGGGGGCCATCCAAGAGACCCAGTACTTC. Translated: CAWRGQGAIQETQYF.

The rearrangement uses TRBV15 and TRBJ1-6; 7 bases line up with TRBD1. The CDR3 is 14 residues long. Unmatched junction bases numbered 7, after V lost 5 bases and J lost 9 bases. Germline V gene lookup returns CDR1 LNHNV and CDR2 YYDKDF (reference sequence). CDR3 DNA: TGTGCCACCAGCGGAGCACAGGGGAGTTCACCCCTCCACTTT. Amino acid sequence: CATSGAQGSSPLHF.

This clone was observed a handful of times. This rearrangement joins TRBV6-5 to TRBJ1-5, with 8 bases identical to TRBD1. The CDR3 is 15 amino acids. V lost 4 bases, J lost 1 base, and 3 bases stayed unmatched. The germline gives CDR1 MNHEY, CDR2 SVGAGI. The DNA for the CDR3 is TGTGCCAGCAGTTCAGGGGGCGGCAGCAATCAGCCCCAGCATTTT. It is translated as CASSSGGGSNQPQHF.

This clone occurred a few times. J is TRBJ2-3 and V is TRBV4-1; weak D call: TRBD1 (5 bases). Germline V lookup: CDR1 MGHRA, CDR2 YSYEKL. The CDR3 runs to 16 residues. Trimming left V 0 bases short and J 2 bases short, with 12 bases between. The CDR3 DNA is TGCGCCAGCAGCCAAGATCTACAGGATTACACAGATACGCAGTATTTT. Its translation is CASSQDLQDYTDTQYF.

This clone appeared a few times. The V call is TRBV28, the J call TRBJ2-7; possibly TRBD2 for D (5 bases). The CDR3 spans 13 residues. V gave up 6 bases and J gave up 5 bases, with 14 bases separating them. Germline values: CDR1 MDHEN, CDR2 SYDVKM. The CDR3 here is CASSTGNNHEQYF. CDR3 in DNA: TGTGCCAGCAGCACCGGGAATAACCACGAGCAGTACTTC.

This chain connects TRBV9 to TRBJ2-3; D not resolved. The CDR3 is 13 residues long. Germline V gene data show CDR1 as SGDLS and CDR2 as YYNGEE. The V end lost 0 bases, the J end lost 5 bases, and 7 bases lay between the germline ends. CDR3 in amino acids: CASSVGLRDTQYF. CDR3 sequence (DNA): TGTGCCAGCAGCGTAGGTCTCAGAGATACGCAGTATTTT.

This clone was recorded a few times. The rearrangement joins TRBV29-1 to TRBJ2-5, with D possibly matching TRBD1 (6 bases). The germline V gene has CDR1 SQVTM and CDR2 ANQGSEA. V was shortened by 7 bases and J by 2 bases, with 20 bases between the two germline ends. This CDR3 contains 15 residues. CDR3 bases: TGCAGCGCGGAAAATACAGGGATGCGGCAAGAGACCCAGTACTTC. Amino acid sequence: CSAENTGMRQETQYF.

This clone has more than one count but fewer than ten. V gene TRBV27 combines with J gene TRBJ1-2; unclear D gene. CDR3 length: 15 residues. Trimming removed 0 bases from V and 4 bases from J, with 12 bases in between. From germline, CDR1 is MNHEY and CDR2 SMNVEV (reference sequence). The CDR3 DNA is TGTGCCAGCAGTTTATCCGGCCTAGGCGGCTATGGCTACACCTTC. Protein product: CASSLSGLGGYGYTF.

CDR3 DNA sequence: TGCAGCGTTGTGAGTAAAAATGAGCAGTTCTTC. Protein sequence: CSVVSKNEQFF. The chain has TRBV29-1 and TRBJ2-1; no reliable D call. The CDR3 covers 11 residues. V was shortened by 4 bases and J by 7 bases, with 8 bases between the two germline ends. Germline lookup yields CDR1 SQVTM and CDR2 ANQGSEA.

The rearrangement uses TRBV7-6 and TRBJ1-3; a weak D match, TRBD1 (6 bases). CDR1 is SGHVS and CDR2 is FNYEAQ in the germline V gene. CDR3 length: 17 amino acids. V was shortened by 5 bases and J by 0 bases, with 17 bases between the two germline ends. The CDR3 DNA is TGTGCCAGCAGCCCATCGGGAGGGGGAGGCTCTGGAAACACCATATATTTT. Translating it yields CASSPSGGGGSGNTIYF.